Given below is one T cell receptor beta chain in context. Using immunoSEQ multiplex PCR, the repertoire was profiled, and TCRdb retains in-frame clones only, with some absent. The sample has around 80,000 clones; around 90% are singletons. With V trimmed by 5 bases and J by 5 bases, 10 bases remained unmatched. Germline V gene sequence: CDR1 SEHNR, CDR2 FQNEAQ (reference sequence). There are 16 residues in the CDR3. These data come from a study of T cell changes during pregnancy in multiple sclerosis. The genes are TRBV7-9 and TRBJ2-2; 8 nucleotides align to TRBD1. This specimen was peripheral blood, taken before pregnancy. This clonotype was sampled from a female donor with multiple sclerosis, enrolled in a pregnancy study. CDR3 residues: CASSLADRVGTGELFF. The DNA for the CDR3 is TGTGCCAGCAGCCTCGCGGACAGGGTGGGAACCGGGGAGCTGTTTTTT.